This passage covers 24 T cell receptor beta chains from one sample sequenced in a study of T cells after yellow fever vaccination. TCRdb ran MiXCR on the 5' RACE reads and lists one entry per CDR3 protein. Of some 220,000 distinct CDR3 sequences listed, roughly 3% are singletons. The specimen comprised CD4+ T cells sorted from PBMCs, sampled 10 days after the yellow fever booster vaccination. The receptors come from a man aged 18 to 29 who received the YFV17D yellow fever vaccine.

In its sample, this clonotype was seen a few times. The chain has TRBV7-9 and TRBJ1-1; no clear D. The length of the CDR3 is 14 residues. Germline assignment: CDR1 SEHNR and CDR2 FQNEAQ (reference sequence). V lost 5 bases and J 4 bases, leaving 14 bases between the germline ends. In nucleotides, the CDR3 is TGTGCCAGCAGCCACATCCCCGTGGGCACTGAAGCTTTCTTT. Protein: CASSHIPVGTEAFF.

J is TRBJ2-7 and V is TRBV5-1; D is ambiguous. This CDR3 spans 11 amino acids. The germline V and J ends were trimmed by 0 bases and 10 bases, with 8 bases remaining between them. Germline lookup yields CDR1 SGHRS and CDR2 YFSETQ. The CDR3 DNA sequence: TGCGCCAGCAGCTTGGAGGGCCCTCAGTACTTC. It yields the protein CASSLEGPQYF.

The chain couples TRBV28 to TRBJ2-7; D possibly corresponds to TRBD1 (5 bases). The CDR3 spans 12 residues. V gave up 5 bases and J gave up 5 bases, with 10 bases separating them. Germline CDR1 MDHEN, CDR2 SYDVKM. The CDR3 sequence: CASSLQGNEQYV. DNA for the CDR3: TGTGCCAGCAGTCTCCAGGGAAACGAGCAGTACGTC.

This clonotype was seen many times. V usage is TRBV7-2 and J usage is TRBJ2-3; D call uncertain. The CDR3 runs 16 residues. Trimming shortened V by 2 bases and J by 5 bases, and 17 bases separated the two germline ends. Germline assignment: CDR1 SGHTA and CDR2 FQGNSA. CDR3 sequence (DNA): TGTGCCAGCAGCTTAATCTGGGCTAGTCTAGGAGATACGCAGTATTTT. It yields the protein CASSLIWASLGDTQYF.

This rearrangement joins TRBV5-1 to TRBJ2-5; TRBD2 matches 8 bases. After removal of 0 bases from V and 3 bases from J, the junction contained 4 bases not matched to a gene. There are 15 residues in the CDR3. CDR1 SGHRS and CDR2 YFSETQ come from the germline V gene. The CDR3 nucleotides read TGCGCCAGCAGCTTGGAGGGTAGCGGGGAAGAGACCCAGTACTTC. Encoded protein: CASSLEGSGEETQYF.

The chain is built from TRBV11-2 and TRBJ1-4; the match to TRBD1 covers 7 bases. This CDR3 has 14 residues. Trimming at V came to 5 bases and at J to 7 bases, leaving 7 bases not matched to a gene. Germline loops: CDR1 SGHAT, CDR2 FQNNGV. CDR3 sequence: CASSLGTALEKLFF. For the CDR3, the DNA is TGTGCCAGCAGCCTCGGGACAGCGCTTGAAAAACTGTTTTTT. Full variable domain (remainder filled in from reference TRBV11-2 and TRBJ1-4): EAGVAQSPRYKIIEKRQSVAFWCNPISGHATLYWYQQILGQGPKLLIQFQNNGVVDDSQLPKDRFSAERLKGVDSTLKIQPAKLEDSAVYLCASSLGTALEKLFFGSGTQLSVL.

The sample holds many counts of this clonotype. The V and J genes are TRBV7-9 and TRBJ2-7; D unresolved. V lost 5 bases and J lost 2, with 4 bases in between. The germline gives CDR1 SEHNR, CDR2 FQNEAQ (reference sequence). The CDR3 totals 11 residues. CDR3 loop: CASSAAYEQYF. The DNA for the CDR3 is TGTGCCAGCAGCGCTGCCTACGAGCAGTACTTC.

This clonotype was picked up many times. The chain combines TRBV7-2 with TRBJ2-2; a weak D match, TRBD2 (5 bases). V gave up 2 bases and J gave up 5 bases, with 15 bases separating them. This CDR3 is built from 16 residues. Germline values: CDR1 SGHTA, CDR2 FQGNSA. In nucleotides, the CDR3 is TGTGCCAGCAGCTTATTACCCACCCCGGGAACCGGGGAGCTGTTTTTT. This encodes CASSLLPTPGTGELFF.

In this sample, this clonotype turned up many times. The chain couples TRBV10-3 to TRBJ2-7; D gene ambiguous. V was cut by 3 bases and J by 1 base, with 10 bases left in between. CDR3 length equals 14 residues. Germline loops: CDR1 ENHRY, CDR2 SYGVKD. CDR3 loop: CAISEGQESYEQYV. The CDR3 DNA reads TGTGCCATCAGTGAAGGGCAGGAGTCCTACGAGCAGTACGTC.

There are many counts of this clonotype. The chain uses TRBV5-1 and TRBJ2-3; 7 nucleotides line up with TRBD2. CDR3 length: 17 amino acids. V was pared by 4 bases and J by 4 bases, with 15 bases of the junction left unmatched. Per germline, CDR1 SGHRS and CDR2 YFSETQ. In DNA form, the CDR3 reads TGCGCCAGCAGCCCCGGCGCCGGGGGGAACCTCGCAGATACGCAGTATTTT. This gives the protein CASSPGAGGNLADTQYF.

The chain employs TRBV28 and TRBJ2-3; D perhaps matches TRBD1 (6 bases). Germline-derived CDR1 and CDR2 are MDHEN and SYDVKM. Trimming pared 3 bases from V and 5 bases from J, leaving 18 bases between. CDR3 length: 16 amino acids. CDR3 amino acids: CASSFISQGLRDTQYF. Here the CDR3 DNA reads TGTGCCAGCAGTTTTATCTCGCAGGGGTTGAGAGATACGCAGTATTTT.

This clonotype was detected many times. This chain connects TRBV12-3 or TRBV12-4 to TRBJ2-4; D is unresolved. V dropped 6 bases and J dropped 8 bases, with 17 bases sitting between them. CDR3 length equals 14 residues. CDR3 nucleotides: TGTGCCAGCAGCCCCTTGGCCCCGTTGGACATTCAGTACTTC. It encodes CASSPLAPLDIQYF.

This clonotype was picked up many times. This sequence joins TRBV6-5 and TRBJ1-1; a weak D match, TRBD1 (6 bases). Germline lookup yields CDR1 MNHEY and CDR2 SVGAGI. V shed 2 bases and J shed 4 bases, with 17 bases lying between them. The CDR3 length is 16 residues. CDR3 sequence reads: CASSYPPGGAGTEAFF. The DNA of the CDR3 is TGTGCCAGCAGTTACCCACCCGGGGGGGCAGGCACTGAAGCTTTCTTT.

This clonotype was picked up a small number of times. V gene TRBV21-1 combines with J gene TRBJ1-1. TRBV21-1 is described as a pseudogene. CDR3 length: 14 amino acids. CDR3 amino acids: CASSKKGLNTEAFF. In nucleotides, the CDR3 is TGTGCCAGCAGCAAAAAGGGCTTGAACACTGAAGCTTTCTTT.

This clonotype was counted at least ten times. The V and J genes are TRBV7-2 and TRBJ2-7, with D possibly matching TRBD1 (5 bases). The V end lost 1 base, the J end lost 5 bases, and 9 bases lay between the germline ends. This CDR3 region has 13 residues. CDR1 and CDR2 from the germline V gene are SGHTA and FQGNSA. CDR3 amino acids: CASSLEATDEQYF. The CDR3 DNA follows: TGTGCCAGCAGCTTAGAGGCGACAGACGAGCAGTACTTC.

At least ten counts were recorded for this clonotype. This chain connects TRBV6-5 to TRBJ2-5; TRBD2 matches 13 bases. This CDR3 spans 17 amino acids. Trimming took 6 bases from V and 5 from J; bases not matched to a gene: 12. Germline-derived CDR1 and CDR2 are MNHEY and SVGAGI. The DNA for the CDR3 is TGTGCCAGCAGACCACTAGCGGGGGGGCCGCGGGGTGAGACCCAGTACTTC. This codes for CASRPLAGGPRGETQYF.

This clonotype was observed many times. The rearrangement uses TRBV29-1 and TRBJ2-1; tentative D call: TRBD2 (5 bases). Germline V gives CDR1 SQVTM, CDR2 ANQGSEA. Trimming left V 4 bases short and J 7 bases short, with 11 bases between. This CDR3 comprises 12 residues. The CDR3 region has the DNA TGCAGCGTTGGAGGGTATAGGAATGAGCAGTTCTTC. Its translation is CSVGGYRNEQFF.

V and J are TRBV12-3 or TRBV12-4 and TRBJ2-2; maybe TRBD2 (7 bases). This CDR3 comprises 15 residues. Trimming removed 6 bases from V and 7 bases from J, with 18 bases in between. In DNA form, the CDR3 reads TGTGCCAGCAGCCACCCCGGGGGGCGGAGCGGGGAGCTGTTTTTT. This gives the protein CASSHPGGRSGELFF.

The sample holds many counts of this clonotype. The J gene is TRBJ2-3, the V gene TRBV7-2; 8 bases are shared with TRBD2. CDR3 size: 16 residues. Germline CDR1 is SGHTA and CDR2 is FQGNSA. V trimming: 1 base; J trimming: 6 bases; junction bases outside the gene matches: 9. The CDR3 loop is CASSLGGGGPADTQYF. As DNA, the CDR3 is TGTGCCAGCAGCTTAGGTGGCGGGGGGCCCGCGGATACGCAGTATTTT. The whole variable domain, remainder taken from reference TRBV7-2 and TRBJ2-3, is GAGVSQSPSNKVTEKGKDVELRCDPISGHTALYWYRQSLGQGLEFLIYFQGNSAPDKSGLPSDRFSAERTGGSVSTLTIQRTQQEDSAVYLCASSLGGGGPADTQYFGPGTRLTVL.

This clonotype was recorded a few times. This rearrangement joins TRBV12-3 or TRBV12-4 to TRBJ2-2; tentatively, D is TRBD2 (6 bases). V lost 6 bases to trimming and J lost 4 bases, with 18 bases between them. The length of the CDR3 is 16 residues. The CDR3 spells CASRVSRAGSTGELFF. The CDR3 DNA reads as TGTGCCAGCAGGGTTAGTCGTGCGGGGTCCACCGGGGAGCTGTTTTTT.

In this sample, this clonotype turned up a few times. The chain combines TRBV5-1 with TRBJ1-5, with D maybe TRBD1 (6 bases). Germline CDR1 and CDR2: SGHRS and YFSETQ. V lost 0 bases to trimming and J lost 7 bases, with 14 bases between them. This CDR3 region has 15 residues. DNA of the CDR3: TGCGCCAGCAGCTTGGCCGGGGGGCGGCACCAGCCCCAGCATTTT. Encoded protein: CASSLAGGRHQPQHF.

The V and J genes are TRBV12-3 or TRBV12-4 and TRBJ1-1; D unclear. Trimming cost V 3 bases and J 1 base, with 3 bases left between them. This CDR3 has 12 residues. CDR3 in amino acids: CASSFQNTEAFF. CDR3 sequence (DNA): TGTGCCAGCAGTTTCCAGAACACTGAAGCTTTCTTT.

In this sample, this clonotype turned up a few times. This chain connects TRBV7-8 to TRBJ2-2; 9 bases line up with TRBD1. The trim removed 5 bases at V and 3 bases at J, leaving 13 bases unmatched. This CDR3 region has 18 residues. Germline V gene sequence: CDR1 SGHVS, CDR2 FQNEAQ. CDR3 residues: CASSPQQTGGVDTGELFF. CDR3 nucleotide sequence: TGTGCCAGCAGCCCTCAACAAACAGGGGGCGTCGACACCGGGGAGCTGTTTTTT.

This clonotype was seen a handful of times. The DNA for the CDR3 is TGTGCCAGCAGTTCAACCCGACAGGGTAAGACTGAAGCTTTCTTT. Encoded protein: CASSSTRQGKTEAFF. V gene TRBV12-3 or TRBV12-4 combines with J gene TRBJ1-1; 7 bases are shared with TRBD1. CDR3 length: 15 residues. The trim removed 4 bases at V and 5 bases at J, leaving 10 bases unmatched.